This TCR beta chain was documented in a study of CD8+ T cells in alopecia areata. Turning to the study itself: Those treated were given oral tofacitinib at 5 to 10 mg twice daily.

This clone has just a few counts. What it binds is unknown. Whole-study results and caveats: Sequences from scalp samples also cover resident alphabeta T cells of normal skin.

Samples from alopecia areata patients were lesional scalp punch biopsies and peripheral blood. Sorting of CD4+ and CD8+ T cells was performed on PBMCs. Extracted from the samples, RNA was reverse transcribed into cDNA to serve as the sequencing template. This table comes from immunoSEQ multiplex PCR, and its TCRdb copy is limited to in-frame clones, with some not included. The repertoire includes around 140,000 clones, more than 40% of them detected once, and approximately 6.6% sits in the top ten. The germline V gene encodes CDR1 SGDLS and CDR2 YYNGEE. The CDR3 length is 14 residues. V trimming: 2 bases; J trimming: 6 bases; junction bases outside the gene matches: 1.

The sample taken for sequencing was CD4+ T cells sorted from blood. This chain joins TRBV9 and TRBJ2-1; 11 bases align to TRBD2. The clonotype originates from a human donor with alopecia areata. The CDR3 sequence is CASSVLAGGNEQFF. CDR3 in DNA: TGTGCCAGCAGCGTCCTAGCGGGGGGCAATGAGCAGTTCTTC.